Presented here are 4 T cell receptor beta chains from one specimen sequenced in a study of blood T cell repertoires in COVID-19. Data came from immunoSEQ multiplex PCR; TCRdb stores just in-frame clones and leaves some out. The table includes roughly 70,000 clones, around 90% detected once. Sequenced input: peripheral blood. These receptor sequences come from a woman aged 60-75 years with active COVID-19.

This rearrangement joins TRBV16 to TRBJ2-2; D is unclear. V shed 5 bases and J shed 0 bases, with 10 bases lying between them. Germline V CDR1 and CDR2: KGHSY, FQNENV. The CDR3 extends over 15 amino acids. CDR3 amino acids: CASSGWASNTGELFF. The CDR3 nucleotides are TGTGCCAGCAGCGGGTGGGCGTCGAACACCGGGGAGCTGTTTTTT.

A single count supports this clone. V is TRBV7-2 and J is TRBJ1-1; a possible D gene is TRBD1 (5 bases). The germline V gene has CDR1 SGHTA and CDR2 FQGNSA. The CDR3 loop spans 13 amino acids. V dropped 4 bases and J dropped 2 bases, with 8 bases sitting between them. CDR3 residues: CASSSDTNTEAFF. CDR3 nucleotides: TGTGCCAGCAGCTCGGACACCAACACTGAAGCTTTCTTT.

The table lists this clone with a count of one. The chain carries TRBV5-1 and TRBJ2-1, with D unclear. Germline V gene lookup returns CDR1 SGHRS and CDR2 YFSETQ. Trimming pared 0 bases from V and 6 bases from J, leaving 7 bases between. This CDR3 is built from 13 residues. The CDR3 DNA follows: TGCGCCAGCAGCTTGGTGGCAGTCAATGAGCAGTTCTTC. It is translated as CASSLVAVNEQFF.

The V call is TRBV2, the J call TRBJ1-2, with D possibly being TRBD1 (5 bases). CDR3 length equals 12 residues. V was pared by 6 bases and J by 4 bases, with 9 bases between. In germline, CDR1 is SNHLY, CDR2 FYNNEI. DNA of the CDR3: TGTGCCAGCAGGGTACAGGTCTATGGCTACACCTTC. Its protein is CASRVQVYGYTF.